This T cell receptor (beta chain) comes out of a study of vaccination effects on CD4 cells after COVID-19. Study-wide context: The study sampled a couple of convalescent patients 16 days and one week before vaccination. Study-wide findings and caveats: Vaccine- and infection-induced clones showed marked clonal contraction late following vaccination.

TCRdb's table, derived via immunoSEQ multiplex PCR, lists solely in-frame clones and lacks some. The sample carries about 45,000 clones, under 80% recorded once. This CDR3 spans 13 amino acids. Germline lookup yields CDR1 MNHEY and CDR2 SVGAGI. The junction had 5 bases not matched to a gene; V was cut back by 6 bases and J by 3 bases. Of note for this clone: The antigen is unknown.

Sequencing was preceded by expansion of antigen-specific CD4+ T cells with viral peptide pools in the ViraFEST assay. Following 10 days of culture, CD4+ T cells were isolated. Sometime from March through December 2020, the person acquired a SARS-CoV-2 infection that PCR confirmed. The genes are TRBV6-5 and TRBJ2-7, with 7 bases matching TRBD2. This receptor was taken from a human donor who had a prior SARS-CoV-2 infection. The source material was CD4+ T cells from PBMCs cultured with a peptide pool, sampled before COVID-19 vaccination. The CDR3 region is CASSAGAHYEQYF. In nucleotides, the CDR3 is TGTGCCAGCAGCGCGGGAGCCCACTACGAGCAGTACTTC.